The clone carrying this T cell receptor beta chain was detected many times. Disease lasting under 3 months, a NOSPECS grade of at least 4, and a Clinical Activity Score of at least 3 were features of the ophthalmopathy patients. Exclusion criteria comprised uncontrolled infection, other autoimmune disease, pregnancy or lactation. These data are taken from a study of T cells in Graves' hyperthyroidism and ophthalmopathy. This CDR3 comprises 16 residues. From germline, CDR1 is LGHDT and CDR2 YNNKEL (reference sequence). Trimming removed 3 bases at V and 0 bases at J, with 11 bases between. TCR beta CDR3 sequences were amplified from RNA transcripts. Primed by the HTBI set, a first-round RT-PCR was run on the TCR CDR3. TCRdb re-called the multiplex PCR reads through MiXCR, storing one row per CDR3 protein. The sample yields around 570,000 distinct CDR3 sequences, just under 20% seen once.

The sample consisted of blood. The clonotype originates from a man aged 35-49 years with Graves' ophthalmopathy. The chain uses TRBV3-1 and TRBJ2-2; tentatively, D is TRBD2 (5 bases). CDR3 amino acids: CASSQAAGANTGELFF. The CDR3 DNA reads TGTGCCAGCAGCCAGGCGGCGGGCGCGAACACCGGGGAGCTGTTTTTT.